The present entry profiles one T cell receptor (beta chain) with its context. Generated by immunoSEQ multiplex PCR, the TCRdb table keeps only in-frame clones and is missing some. This table has about 35,000 clones, roughly nine tenths appearing once. The sample is drawn from a study of control samples from healthy donors and cancer patients. The CDR3 totals 14 residues. Germline assignment: CDR1 LNHDA and CDR2 SQIVND (reference sequence). V was clipped by 1 base and J by 7 bases, with 8 bases between them. The origin of this receptor is a woman aged 40 to 50 with lung cancer. The sample consisted of PBMCs. The J gene is TRBJ1-6, the V gene TRBV19, with D uncertain. CDR3 sequence (DNA): TGTGCCAGTAGTATAGCCAGTTCCAATTCACCCCTCCACTTT. It translates to CASSIASSNSPLHF.